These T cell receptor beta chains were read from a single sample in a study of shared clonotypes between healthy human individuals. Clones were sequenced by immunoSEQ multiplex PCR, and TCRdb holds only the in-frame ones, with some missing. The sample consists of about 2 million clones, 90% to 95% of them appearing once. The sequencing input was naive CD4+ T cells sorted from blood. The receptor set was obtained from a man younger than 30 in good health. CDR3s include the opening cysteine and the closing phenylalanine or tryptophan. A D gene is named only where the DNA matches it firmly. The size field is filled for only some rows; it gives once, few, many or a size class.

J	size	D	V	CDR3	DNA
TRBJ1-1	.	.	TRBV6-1	CASSEGNSGYTEAFF	TGTGCCAGCAGTGAAGGTAATTCGGGCTACACTGAAGCTTTCTTT
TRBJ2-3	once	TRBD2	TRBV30	CAWKGYGTSGGAAPFYTDTQYF	TGTGCCTGGAAGGGGTACGGGACTAGCGGGGGGGCCGCACCCTTTTACACAGATACGCAGTATTTT
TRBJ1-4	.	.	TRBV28	CASRARGGGNEKLFF	TGTGCCAGCAGAGCCCGCGGGGGCGGTAATGAAAAACTGTTTTTT
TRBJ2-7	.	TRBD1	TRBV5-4	CASSLPGQQSYEQYF	TGTGCCAGCAGCCTTCCGGGACAGCAATCCTACGAGCAGTACTTC
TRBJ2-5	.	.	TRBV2	CASTTGWETQYF	TGTGCCAGCACGACAGGCTGGGAGACCCAGTACTTC
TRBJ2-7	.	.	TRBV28	CASSPDGVLRYEQYF	TGTGCCAGCAGTCCCGACGGGGTCCTCCGGTACGAGCAGTACTTC
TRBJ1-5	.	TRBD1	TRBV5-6	CASSLRDRVQPQHF	TGTGCCAGCAGCTTGCGGGACAGGGTTCAGCCCCAGCATTTT
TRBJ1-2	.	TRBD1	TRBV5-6	CASSSLGAGGYGYTF	TGTGCCAGCAGCTCTCTAGGGGCAGGGGGCTATGGCTACACCTTC
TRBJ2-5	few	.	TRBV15	CATSRASGAREYRETQYF	TGTGCCACCAGCAGAGCCTCCGGGGCGAGAGAGTACCGAGAGACCCAGTACTTC
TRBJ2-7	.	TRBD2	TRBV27	CASSLLPSGYEQYF	TGTGCCAGCAGTTTATTGCCTAGCGGGTACGAGCAGTACTTC
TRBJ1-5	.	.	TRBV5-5	CASSLLGYSQPQHF	TGTGCCAGCAGCTTGTTAGGGTATAGTCAGCCCCAGCATTTT
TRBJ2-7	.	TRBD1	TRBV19	CASSIVTGAAYEQYF	TGTGCCAGTAGTATAGTTACAGGGGCAGCCTACGAGCAGTACTTC
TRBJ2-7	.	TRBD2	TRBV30	CASTSSGSQYF	TGTGCCTCCACCTCTAGCGGATCGCAGTACTTC
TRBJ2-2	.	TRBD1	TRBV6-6	CASSLLRTGTTGELFF	TGTGCCAGCAGTCTGCTTCGGACAGGGACCACCGGGGAGCTGTTTTTT
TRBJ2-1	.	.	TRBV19	CASSMWSYNEQFF	TGTGCCAGTAGTATGTGGTCCTACAATGAGCAGTTCTTC
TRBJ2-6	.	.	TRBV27	CASSSVNSGANVLTF	TGTGCCAGCAGTTCCGTAAACTCTGGGGCCAACGTCCTGACTTTC
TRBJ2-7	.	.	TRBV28	CASSEGSRLGEQYF	TGTGCCAGCAGTGAAGGGTCCCGGCTTGGCGAGCAGTACTTC
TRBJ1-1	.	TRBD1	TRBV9	CASSVGLQGVNTEAFF	TGTGCCAGCAGCGTGGGCCTCCAGGGGGTGAACACTGAAGCTTTCTTT
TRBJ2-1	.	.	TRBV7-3	CASSAVGRDSYNEQFF	TGTGCCAGCAGCGCAGTGGGGCGAGACTCCTACAATGAGCAGTTCTTC
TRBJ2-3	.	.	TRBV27	CASSLSSLASAGTQYF	TGTGCCAGCAGTTTATCGAGCCTCGCGAGTGCCGGCACGCAGTATTTT
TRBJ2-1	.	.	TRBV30	CAWSRMEGIGQFF	TGTGCCTGGAGCAGAATGGAGGGGATCGGGCAGTTCTTC
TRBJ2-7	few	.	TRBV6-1	CASSDENSYEQYF	TGTGCCAGCAGTGACGAGAACTCCTACGAGCAGTACTTC
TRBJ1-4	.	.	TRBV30	CACRRQGFRTNEKLFF	TGTGCCTGTCGGCGGCAGGGTTTTCGGACTAATGAAAAACTGTTTTTT
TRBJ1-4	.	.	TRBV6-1	CASRVGGTSTEKLFF	TGTGCCAGCAGGGTGGGTGGGACATCGACTGAAAAACTGTTTTTT
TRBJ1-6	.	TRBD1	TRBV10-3	CAITRDSSNSPLHF	TGTGCCATCACCCGGGACAGTAGTAATTCACCCCTCCACTTT